Below, one T cell receptor (beta chain) is given with its context. Its antigen remains unidentified. No base quality values were provided; no much bigger clone lies one nucleotide off. This specimen comes from a study of T cell responses to AZD1222 COVID-19 vaccine (dated by TCRdb to about 2021). For the study in its entirety: TCR sequencing covered some 240 trial participants: nearly 210 given two doses of AZD1222 and approximately 26 given two doses of MenACWY control vaccine. Trial participants were enrolled by age into subgroups of 18-55, 56-69 and 70-plus years, and around 150, 28 and 57 TCR-sequenced participants, respectively, were included in these subgroups.

What this sample's time point label stands for: about 28 days (+/-7) after the second vaccine dose. AZD1222 recipients with second doses at about 4 weeks or about 12 weeks were pooled, because spike-specific TCR depth and breadth did not differ between schedules. Vaccinee samples were obtained from the UK trials COV001 and COV002, which included a single-blind randomized controlled phase 2/3 trial of AZD1222 (ChAdOx1 nCoV-19) in healthy adults. Trial participant PBMC samples were collected at day 0 and day 28 after the second dose for TCRbeta chain sequencing. Overall study results and their limits: Participants were mostly white British, with more females than males. The authors suggested clonal diversity may have been underestimated. Nearly half of unique spike-specific TCRs reportedly recognized epitopes outside regions mutated in the B.1.351 and B.1.1.7 variants. Because no day 14 peak-response samples were available, the repertoires could be characterized only after the peak T cell response. CD4 TCRs associated with the vaccine covered the entire spike protein, and the dominant responses were in regions 160-218 and 743-854. The 56-69-year group was small, and its depth increase did not reach significance, likely because of low power. A significant rise in spike-specific TCR breadth and depth was observed after two AZD1222 doses relative to day 0 and relative to MenACWY recipients. Conclusions about previously exposed vaccinees were limited because only 5 or 6 AZD1222 recipients were SARS-CoV-2 seropositive at baseline.

The CDR3 regions of human TCRbeta chains were subjected to immunosequencing. As for the authors' bioinformatics: Repertoire TCRs were matched against a reference library of SARS-CoV-2-specific TCRs generated with the MIRA antigen-specificity platform. Breadth was defined as the fraction of unique TCRs that were SARS-CoV-2-associated. Depth was defined as the fraction of total T cells that were SARS-CoV-2-associated. Each spike-specific TCR was assigned to its reactive spike region and to a CD4 or CD8 class using the MIRA data. Log10-transformed breadth and depth values were compared by one-way ANOVA with Sidak's multiple comparisons tests. The table comes from immuneACCESS by way of TCRdb, which keeps in-frame sequences with V and J called. Part of the clones is missing from these tables; in studies checked, under half for an unresolved V gene and the rest for unknown reasons. D and trimming come from the DNA, and the V and J calls and clone size come from that table. Across this sample there are 50,000 to 65,000 clones, with roughly 90% seen only once. 2% to 3% of the sample lies in the top ten.

V has 11 bases trimmed and J has 0 bases trimmed; junction bases matching no gene number 7. The CDR3 measures 14 amino acids from cysteine to phenylalanine. The sequence is cut down to CDR3 DNA, 42 bases in frame from base 1. For CDR1 and CDR2, the germline V gene lists ENHRY and SYGVKD. This receptor was taken from an adult who received the AZD1222 COVID-19 vaccine. The material sequenced was peripheral blood, taken 28 days after the second AZD1222 dose. The chain employs TRBV10-3 and TRBJ1-5, with 7 bases in between that match TRBD1. The CDR3 protein sequence reads: CAVGTGDSNQPQHF. The DNA sequence is TGTGCCGTGGGTACAGGGGATAGCAATCAGCCCCAGCATTTT.